This T cell receptor beta chain was sequenced in a study of graft-versus-host responses after intestinal transplantation. Study overall: Grafts that recipients had were multivisceral, liver-intestinal, or isolated intestinal transplants. The study gave all recipients anti-thymocyte globulin induction, then tacrolimus and steroids for roughly 3 years. Notes on the study in general: GvH clones were identified in recipient marrow, with some first appearing in ileum or blood.

The CDR3 covers 12 residues. Germline V gene sequence: CDR1 SGHNT, CDR2 YYREEE (reference sequence). V lost 5 bases and J lost 3, with 5 bases in between. Method: immunoSEQ multiplex PCR; TCRdb's copy keeps in-frame clones and lacks some. The repertoire holds 60,000 to 90,000 clones, with roughly 87% as singletons. With respect to this clone: Its cognate antigen is unknown.

The receptor was derived from a human donor who received an intestinal transplant. The sequencing here drew on unstimulated CD8+ T cells sorted from spleen or lymph node cells, taken before intestinal transplant. The chain couples TRBV5-4 to TRBJ2-2; the D is unclear. The CDR3 nucleotides are TGTGCCAGCAGTCAGGACACCGGGGAGCTGTTTTTT. Translated, it gives CASSQDTGELFF.